The 14 T cell receptor beta chains below come from one sample, sequenced in a study of cytomegalovirus exposure and HLA in healthy donors. Researchers ran the PCR with 60 Vbeta and 13 Jbeta primers. Sequencing was performed with immunoSEQ multiplex PCR; in TCRdb, only in-frame clones are kept and a portion is missing. In total, the table holds more than 70,000 clones. Sequenced: PBMCs. The receptors were gathered from a woman aged 60-70 years in good health and CMV-seronegative.

The V gene is TRBV7-2, the J gene TRBJ2-7, with 7 positions matching TRBD1. Unmatched junction bases numbered 11, after V lost 5 bases and J lost 1 base. Germline V gene lookup returns CDR1 SGHTA and CDR2 FQGNSA. The CDR3 is 16 residues long. The chain's CDR3 is CASSGENRGRSYEQYF. The DNA for the CDR3 is TGTGCCAGCAGCGGGGAAAACAGGGGACGGTCCTACGAGCAGTACTTC.

The chain combines TRBV7-6 with TRBJ1-1, with unresolved D. Per the germline V gene, CDR1 is SGHVS and CDR2 is FNYEAQ. V lost 1 base and J lost 6, with 9 bases in between. This CDR3 is built from 13 residues. Here the CDR3 DNA reads TGTGCCAGCAGCTTAGGTCTGGGAGCTGAAGCTTTCTTT. Translating it yields CASSLGLGAEAFF.

This chain links TRBV28 with TRBJ2-1; D not certain. V lost 5 bases, J lost 3 bases, and 14 bases lay in between. The CDR3 loop spans 15 amino acids. Germline-derived CDR1 and CDR2 are MDHEN and SYDVKM. CDR3 in DNA: TGTGCCAGCAGTGGCCATATAATCATCTACAATGAGCAGTTCTTC. Translation: CASSGHIIIYNEQFF.

The chain is built from TRBV9 and TRBJ1-1; no clear D gene. Germline V gene data show CDR1 as SGDLS and CDR2 as YYNGEE. The CDR3 is 16 residues long. V gave up 0 bases and J gave up 2 bases, with 14 bases separating them. This CDR3 is CASSVATFGVNTEAFF. In DNA, the CDR3 is TGTGCCAGCAGCGTAGCTACGTTCGGGGTAAACACTGAAGCTTTCTTT.

The chain recombines TRBV15 with TRBJ2-7; 13 bases are a match to TRBD2. The CDR3 sequence is 15 residues long. With V trimmed by 1 base and J by 7 bases, 4 bases remained unmatched. Germline lookup yields CDR1 LNHNV and CDR2 YYDKDF (reference sequence). The CDR3 loop is CATSRGTSGRGEQYF. The CDR3 DNA follows: TGTGCCACCAGCAGAGGAACTAGCGGGAGGGGTGAGCAGTACTTC. The complete variable domain, with remaining parts taken from reference TRBV15 and TRBJ2-7, reads DAMVIQNPRYQVTQFGKPVTLSCSQTLNHNVMYWYQQKSSQAPKLLFHYYDKDFNNEADTPDNFQSRRPNTSFCFLDIRSPGLGDTAMYLCATSRGTSGRGEQYFGPGTRLTVT.

The chain carries TRBV6-6 and TRBJ2-5, with D possibly being TRBD2 (5 bases). CDR1 is MNHNY, CDR2 SVGAGI, per germline (reference sequence). V dropped 11 bases and J dropped 5 bases, with 18 bases sitting between them. The CDR3 covers 13 residues. CDR3 sequence reads: CASEGPHGETQYF. In nucleotides, the CDR3 is TGTGCCTCAGAGGGTCCTCACGGGGAGACCCAGTACTTC.

The chain couples TRBV7-2 to TRBJ1-1; perhaps TRBD1 as D (5 bases). Germline V gene data show CDR1 as SGHTA and CDR2 as FQGNSA. This CDR3 has 14 residues. Trimming left V 4 bases short and J 5 bases short, with 14 bases between. The CDR3 DNA reads TGTGCCAGCAGCTCCCCAGGGCTTGGGACTGAAGCTTTCTTT. Encoded protein: CASSSPGLGTEAFF.

The chain has TRBV30 and TRBJ1-1; TRBD1 is a possible D gene (5 bases). The V and J ends lost 8 bases and 3 bases respectively, with 16 bases between them. The CDR3 is made up of 13 amino acids. Germline V gene data show CDR1 as GTSNPN and CDR2 as SVGIG (reference sequence). In DNA, the CDR3 is TGTGCCCGTTCACGCCAGGGTGACACTGAAGCTTTCTTT. It is translated as CARSRQGDTEAFF.

This sequence joins TRBV5-6 and TRBJ2-3, with TRBD2 matching 11 bases. The germline V gene has CDR1 SGHDT and CDR2 YYEEEE. The junction had 19 bases not matched to a gene; V was cut back by 4 bases and J by 6 bases. The CDR3 loop spans 19 amino acids. The CDR3 here is CASSAGGLAGGGPMDTQYF. DNA of the CDR3: TGTGCCAGCAGCGCCGGTGGGCTAGCGGGAGGAGGGCCTATGGATACGCAGTATTTT.

V and J are TRBV29-1 and TRBJ1-3; unclear D gene. The CDR3 covers 12 residues. The V end lost 8 bases, the J end lost 0 bases, and 8 bases lay between the germline ends. CDR1 SQVTM and CDR2 ANQGSEA come from the germline V gene. CDR3 region: CSTRGSGNTIYF. CDR3 coding DNA: TGCAGCACCCGGGGCTCTGGAAACACCATATATTTT.

On this clone itself: Sequence at one end of the junction differs from germline and may be a read error. J is TRBJ2-5 and V is TRBV28; maybe TRBD1 (5 bases). Germline V gene lookup returns CDR1 MDHEN and CDR2 SYDVKM. The CDR3 covers 12 residues. CDR3 bases: TGCGCTACCCAGGGTCCCTTAGAGACCCAGTACTTC. Translation: CATQGPLETQYF. Looking up the rest from reference TRBV28 and TRBJ2-5 gives the full variable domain: DVKVTQSSRYLVKRTGEKVFLECVQDMDHENMFWYRQDPGLGLRLIYFSYDVKMKEKGDIPEGYSVSREKKERFSLILESASTNQTSMYLCATQGPLETQYFGPGTRLLVL.

The gene calls are TRBV18 and TRBJ2-3, with 7 bases that match TRBD2. Germline V gives CDR1 KGHSH, CDR2 LQKENI. This CDR3 contains 16 residues. The trim removed 1 base at V and 5 bases at J, leaving 9 bases unmatched. CDR3: CASSPQGGSIKDTQYF. The CDR3 region has the DNA TGTGCCAGCTCACCACAAGGCGGGAGTATTAAAGATACGCAGTATTTT.

The rearrangement joins TRBV19 to TRBJ2-3; perhaps TRBD2 as D (6 bases). The CDR3 contains 16 residues. V dropped 8 bases and J dropped 4 bases, with 22 bases sitting between them. The germline V gene encodes CDR1 LNHDA and CDR2 SQIVND (reference sequence). The CDR3 protein is CASSARRDGGPDTQYF. Here the CDR3 DNA reads TGTGCCAGTTCAGCCCGCCGGGACGGGGGACCAGATACGCAGTATTTT.

Comments on this clone: The germline gene is not matched at one end of the junction; a read error may be the cause. In nucleotides, the CDR3 is TGTGCCAGCAGTAACTCCCCCGGACAGGGGTACTATGGCTACACCTTC. Its protein is CASSNSPGQGYYGYTF. This chain uses TRBV6-5 with TRBJ1-2; 9 positions agree with TRBD1. Looked up from germline, CDR1 is MNHEY and CDR2 is SVGAGI. The CDR3 extends over 16 amino acids.